One sample yielded the 13 T cell receptor beta chains listed below, sequenced in a study of T cell changes during pregnancy in multiple sclerosis. This table comes from immunoSEQ multiplex PCR, and its TCRdb copy is limited to in-frame clones, with some not included. The table records roughly 110,000 clones, around nine tenths of them present only once. The source material was peripheral blood, sampled in the third trimester of pregnancy. The receptors were sampled from a female donor with multiple sclerosis, enrolled in a pregnancy study.

The chain recombines TRBV6-1 with TRBJ1-2; 9 bases are shared with TRBD1. Germline loops: CDR1 MNHNS, CDR2 SASEGT. The CDR3 is made up of 12 amino acids. J lost 7 bases, V lost 5 bases, and 2 bases had no gene match. This CDR3 reads CASSTGGVGYTF. The CDR3 DNA is TGTGCCAGCAGTACAGGGGGCGTTGGCTACACCTTC.

The genes are TRBV5-6 and TRBJ2-2; 8 bases are a match to TRBD2. This CDR3 is 15 amino acids long. Trimming cost V 1 base and J 6 bases; bases outside gene matches: 5. Germline CDR1 SGHDT, CDR2 YYEEEE. The CDR3, as DNA: TGTGCCAGCAGCTTGCCCGGGGGGGTCGCCGGGGAGCTGTTTTTT. Translating it yields CASSLPGGVAGELFF.

The CDR3 nucleotides read TGTGCCAGCTCACCACGACAGGTCATGACAGATACGCAGTATTTT. Protein product: CASSPRQVMTDTQYF. The chain couples TRBV18 to TRBJ2-3, with D maybe TRBD1 (6 bases). This CDR3 is built from 15 residues. V lost 1 base to trimming and J lost 3 bases, with 11 bases between them. Germline CDR1 KGHSH, CDR2 LQKENI.

V gene TRBV5-6 combines with J gene TRBJ2-5, with 10 bases matching TRBD2. V trimming: 4 bases; J trimming: 2 bases; junction bases outside the gene matches: 5. CDR3 size: 15 residues. Germline V gene lookup returns CDR1 SGHDT and CDR2 YYEEEE. Here the CDR3 reads CASSPLAGVQETQYF. CDR3 DNA: TGTGCCAGCAGCCCTCTAGCGGGAGTACAAGAGACCCAGTACTTC. The full variable domain, with the rest looked up from reference TRBV5-6 and TRBJ2-5, is DAGVTQSPTHLIKTRGQQVTLRCSPKSGHDTVSWYQQALGQGPQFIFQYYEEEERQRGNFPDRFSGHQFPNYSSELNVNALLLGDSALYLCASSPLAGVQETQYFGPGTRLLVL.

This clone was seen once. CDR3 nucleotide sequence: TGTGCCAGCTCACGATCTAGCGGAACTGACAATGAGCAGTTCTTC. Protein: CASSRSSGTDNEQFF. This sequence joins TRBV18 and TRBJ2-1, with 7 bases matching TRBD2. This CDR3 spans 15 amino acids. Germline CDR1 KGHSH, CDR2 LQKENI. Unmatched junction bases numbered 8, after V lost 4 bases and J lost 5 bases. Supplemented by reference TRBV18 and TRBJ2-1, the full variable domain reads NAGVMQNPRHLVRRRGQEARLRCSPMKGHSHVYWYRQLPEEGLKFMVYLQKENIIDESGMPKERFSAEFPKEGPSILRIQQVVRGDSAAYFCASSRSSGTDNEQFFGPGTRLTVL.

The chain has TRBV7-3 and TRBJ2-5; 9 bases match TRBD2. V trimming: 5 bases; J trimming: 1 base; junction bases outside the gene matches: 5. Germline CDR1 SGHTA, CDR2 FQGTGA. The CDR3 is 15 amino acids. The CDR3 DNA follows: TGTGCCAGCAGCGCGGGGGGGGGCATCCAAGAGACCCAGTACTTC. Amino acid sequence: CASSAGGGIQETQYF. The variable domain in full, completed from reference TRBV7-3 and TRBJ2-5, reads GAGVSQTPSNKVTEKGKYVELRCDPISGHTALYWYRQSLGQGPEFLIYFQGTGAADDSGLPNDRFFAVRPEGSVSTLKIQRTERGDSAVYLCASSAGGGIQETQYFGPGTRLLVL.

This chain uses TRBV6-1 with TRBJ1-5, with TRBD1 matching over 7 bases. CDR1 and CDR2 from the germline V gene are MNHNS and SASEGT. After removal of 3 bases from V and 4 bases from J, the junction contained 6 bases not matched to a gene. This CDR3 spans 15 amino acids. The CDR3 region has the DNA TGTGCCAGCAGTGAGAGACAGGGACAAAATCAGCCCCAGCATTTT. It codes for CASSERQGQNQPQHF.

J is TRBJ1-3 and V is TRBV9, with D uncertain. V was clipped by 0 bases and J by 0 bases, with 10 bases between them. The germline CDR1 and CDR2 sequences are SGDLS and YYNGEE. The CDR3 loop spans 16 amino acids. The CDR3 region is CASSVGVSNSGNTIYF. CDR3 coding DNA: TGTGCCAGCAGCGTAGGAGTATCCAACTCTGGAAACACCATATATTTT.

This clone appeared a single time. The CDR3 DNA reads TGTGCCAGCAGCGAGCGGACTAGAGATACCGGGGAGCTGTTTTTT. Amino acids: CASSERTRDTGELFF. This chain links TRBV13 with TRBJ2-2; 7 bases are a match to TRBD2. The CDR3 sequence is 15 residues long. Germline CDR1 is PRHDT and CDR2 is FYEKMQ (reference sequence). The J segment lost 5 bases and the V segment lost 5 bases, leaving 8 bases of the junction unmatched.

On this clone itself: One end of the junction does not line up with germline, which may come from a read error. The V call is TRBV30, the J call TRBJ1-2; TRBD1 aligns across 7 bases. The CDR3 covers 12 residues. Germline-derived CDR1 and CDR2 are GTSNPN and SVGIG (reference sequence). This CDR3 is CAWSGTGATLRF. As DNA, the CDR3 is TGTGCCTGGAGTGGTACAGGGGCGACGCTTCGCTTC.

The chain couples TRBV30 to TRBJ2-1; D ambiguous. The germline V gene has CDR1 GTSNPN and CDR2 SVGIG (reference sequence). V was pared by 4 bases and J by 7 bases, with 11 bases between. The CDR3 is 12 amino acids. CDR3 amino acids: CAWTSRANEQFF. As DNA, the CDR3 is TGTGCCTGGACTTCCAGAGCGAATGAGCAGTTCTTC.

The J gene is TRBJ2-5, the V gene TRBV5-4; unclear D gene. The CDR3 runs 12 residues. Germline V lookup: CDR1 SGHNT, CDR2 YYREEE (reference sequence). V lost 0 bases and J lost 5, with 5 bases in between. CDR3 sequence reads: CASSLDSETQYF. In DNA, the CDR3 is TGTGCCAGCAGCTTGGACTCTGAGACCCAGTACTTC.

CDR3 amino acids: CASSSRDRPNSPLHF. The DNA of the CDR3 is TGTGCCAGCAGCTCGCGGGACAGACCTAATTCACCCCTCCACTTT. V and J are TRBV7-2 and TRBJ1-6, with TRBD1 matching 7 bases. The CDR3 has 15 residues. Germline CDR1 SGHTA, CDR2 FQGNSA. V was pared by 4 bases and J by 6 bases, with 6 bases of the junction left unmatched.